The 30 T cell receptor beta chains presented below share a single source sample, sequenced in a study of circulating and synovial CD4+ cells in juvenile arthritis (TCRdb year 2014). The library was built by means of the immunoSEQ multiplex PCR assay. This is the immuneACCESS table as TCRdb keeps it, with only in-frame sequences that have V and J called. A part of the clones is gone; compared with another copy, unresolved V genes explain less than half, and the rest is unexplained. Across this sample there are about 34,000 clones, with 95% seen only once. Less than 0.2% of the sample lies in the top ten. The sequenced sample was CD4+ T cells from blood. The receptors shown here come from a human donor with juvenile idiopathic arthritis.

This sequence joins TRBV21-1 and TRBJ2-2; the DNA was not compared with TRBD2, the D call given in the table. TRBV21-1 is a recognized pseudogene. This CDR3 has 19 residues. The CDR3 nucleotides are TGTGCCAGCAGCTTCGAAGTGGGGAGCGGGGGGTCGAACACCGGGGAGCTGTTTTTT. Translating it yields CASSFEVGSGGSNTGELFF.

The chain recombines TRBV5-4 with TRBJ2-5; 8 bases are shared with TRBD1. CDR3 length: 14 amino acids. The V gene's germline CDR1 is SGHNT and CDR2 YYREEE (reference sequence). V shed 2 bases, J shed 5 bases, and the junction held 5 bases outside the gene matches. The CDR3 nucleotides are TGTGCCAGCAGCTTCAGGCAGGGGGCGGAGACCCAGTACTTC. Protein: CASSFRQGAETQYF.

This clone was seen only once. The DNA of the CDR3 is TGCGCCAGCAGCTTGGGACAGCTTGCAACTAATGAAAAACTGTTTTTT. This gives the protein CASSLGQLATNEKLFF. The V call is TRBV5-1, the J call TRBJ1-4; tentatively, D is TRBD1 (5 bases). The germline V gene has CDR1 SGHRS and CDR2 YFSETQ. V was trimmed by 0 bases and J by 0 bases, leaving 9 bases between them. There are 16 residues in the CDR3.

The genes are TRBV2 and TRBJ1-2; 7 bases fit TRBD1. This CDR3 has 14 residues. The J segment lost 0 bases and the V segment lost 5 bases, leaving 3 bases of the junction unmatched. Per the germline V gene, CDR1 is SNHLY and CDR2 is FYNNEI. The CDR3: CASSPGTANYGYTF. In DNA, the CDR3 is TGTGCCAGCAGTCCCGGGACAGCTAACTATGGCTACACCTTC.

J is TRBJ2-1 and V is TRBV5-1, with a possible D match to TRBD1 (6 bases). This CDR3 has 16 amino acids. Germline CDR1 and CDR2: SGHRS and YFSETQ. Trimming left V 4 bases short and J 0 bases short, with 14 bases between. The CDR3 region is CASSHREISSYNEQFF. DNA of the CDR3: TGCGCCAGCAGCCACAGGGAAATCAGCTCCTACAATGAGCAGTTCTTC.

Only one count was recorded for this clone. The chain uses TRBV9 and TRBJ2-7; 7 bases are a match to TRBD2. The V and J ends lost 0 bases and 7 bases, in that order; junction bases with no gene match: 10. There are 15 residues in the CDR3. Germline V gene lookup returns CDR1 SGDLS and CDR2 YYNGEE. CDR3 DNA sequence: TGTGCCAGCAGCGTAGTATCGGGCGGGAGAGGGGAGCAGTACTTC. Translation gives CASSVVSGGRGEQYF.

In regard to this clone: This specimen includes other DNA sequences encoding the same CDR3. Here the CDR3 DNA reads TGTGCCAGCAGTGGGAGGATTTCTAGCGGGGGGGCGAATGAGCAGTTCTTC. Amino acids: CASSGRISSGGANEQFF. The genes are TRBV6-1 and TRBJ2-1; 12 bases map to TRBD2. Germline V gene sequence: CDR1 MNHNS, CDR2 SASEGT. The CDR3 extends over 17 amino acids. The trim removed 4 bases at V and 7 bases at J, leaving 11 bases unmatched.

The V call is TRBV10-3, the J call TRBJ2-1; 14 bases are shared with TRBD2. The CDR3 runs 17 residues. J was trimmed by 0 bases and V by 10 bases; bases with no gene match: 8. Germline lookup yields CDR1 ENHRY and CDR2 SYGVKD. The chain's CDR3 is CATRTSGRINSYNEQFF. The CDR3 nucleotides are TGTGCCACCCGGACTAGCGGGAGGATTAACTCCTACAATGAGCAGTTCTTC.

The chain's CDR3 is CASSQRPGQGGMNTEAFF. The DNA of the CDR3 is TGTGCCAGCAGCCAACGACCGGGACAGGGCGGAATGAACACTGAAGCTTTCTTT. The rearrangement uses TRBV4-2 and TRBJ1-1, with 9 bases matching TRBD1. Germline CDR1 and CDR2: LGHNA and YNFKEQ. Trimming removed 2 bases from V and 0 bases from J; junction bases left unmatched: 10. The CDR3 contains 18 residues.

In the case of this clone: Additional DNA sequences in this sample encode the identical CDR3. The gene calls are TRBV30 and TRBJ1-6; 7 positions agree with TRBD1. Germline lookup yields CDR1 GTSNPN and CDR2 SVGIG (reference sequence). The CDR3 runs 13 residues. Trimming at V came to 4 bases and at J to 7 bases, leaving 4 bases not matched to a gene. The CDR3 sequence is CAWNLQGNSPLHF. The CDR3, as DNA: TGTGCCTGGAATCTACAGGGGAATTCACCCCTCCACTTT.

The chain has TRBV19 and TRBJ2-6, with TRBD1 identical over 7 bases. V trimming: 5 bases; J trimming: 8 bases; junction bases outside the gene matches: 12. The CDR3 extends over 16 amino acids. Germline V gives CDR1 LNHDA, CDR2 SQIVND (reference sequence). This CDR3 is CASSVKTGSPSNVLTF. For the CDR3, the DNA is TGTGCCAGTAGTGTGAAGACAGGGTCCCCCTCCAACGTCCTGACTTTC.

This clone occurred a few times. The rearrangement uses TRBV28 and TRBJ1-2; 7 positions match TRBD1. The CDR3 has 13 residues. Trimming cost V 6 bases and J 6 bases; bases outside gene matches: 7. Germline V CDR1 and CDR2: MDHEN, SYDVKM. CDR3 coding DNA: TGTGCCAGCAGCCCGGGACAGTGGGATGGCTACACCTTC. This translates into CASSPGQWDGYTF.

The chain links TRBV30 to TRBJ1-1; weak D call: TRBD1 (5 bases). The CDR3 extends over 16 amino acids. The germline gives CDR1 GTSNPN, CDR2 SVGIG (reference sequence). V was cut by 0 bases and J by 4 bases, with 18 bases left in between. CDR3 sequence (DNA): TGTGCCTGGAGTGTACAGGAGACCCTCTTTGGCACTGAAGCTTTCTTT. Its translation is CAWSVQETLFGTEAFF.

The rearrangement uses TRBV7-2 and TRBJ1-4; D ambiguous. Germline values: CDR1 SGHTA, CDR2 FQGNSA. This CDR3 region has 19 residues. With 1 base removed from V and 0 bases from J, the gap between germline ends came to 18 bases. The DNA for the CDR3 is TGTGCCAGCAGCTTAGAATCAGCCAGGATAAAAGCAACTAATGAAAAACTGTTTTTT. Its translation is CASSLESARIKATNEKLFF.

This clone has a single count. The chain carries TRBV18 and TRBJ2-5; 8 bases align to TRBD2. The CDR3 is 16 residues long. The ends lost 3 bases at V and 1 base at J; junction bases unmatched: 7. The germline gives CDR1 KGHSH, CDR2 LQKENI. Here the CDR3 DNA reads TGTGCCAGCTCACCCACATGGACTAGCAGCCAAGAGACCCAGTACTTC. It is translated as CASSPTWTSSQETQYF.

The chain has TRBV7-9 and TRBJ2-3, with 14 bases aligning to TRBD2. Germline CDR1 and CDR2: SEHNR and FQNEAQ (reference sequence). Germline trimming cut 4 bases from V and 3 bases from J; bases unmatched to any gene: 6. The CDR3 totals 17 residues. The CDR3, as DNA: TGTGCCAGCAGCTCCAGGGGACTAGCGGGAGCAACAGATACGCAGTATTTT. It codes for CASSSRGLAGATDTQYF.

This clone came up once. The chain combines TRBV5-1 with TRBJ1-2; TRBD1 agrees at 7 bases. The CDR3 contains 14 residues. Germline values: CDR1 SGHRS, CDR2 YFSETQ. V shed 0 bases and J 8 bases; nucleotides not matched to a gene: 7. The DNA of the CDR3 is TGCGCCAGCAGCTTGGCCGGCACAGGGGAAGGCTACACCTTC. This translates into CASSLAGTGEGYTF.

In nucleotides, the CDR3 is TGCGCCAGCAGCCCGGGGGACAGCACTAATGAAAAACTGTTTTTT. Translated: CASSPGDSTNEKLFF. V usage is TRBV5-1 and J usage is TRBJ1-4, with TRBD1 matching 7 bases. Unmatched junction bases numbered 5, after V lost 4 bases and J lost 2 bases. The CDR3 length is 15 residues. CDR1 and CDR2 from the germline V gene are SGHRS and YFSETQ.

The chain is built from TRBV6-5 and TRBJ1-2, with TRBD1 matching over 7 bases. CDR1 and CDR2 (germline): MNHEY, SVGAGI. Trimming took 5 bases from V and 3 from J; bases not matched to a gene: 6. The CDR3 covers 14 residues. CDR3 nucleotide sequence: TGTGCCAGCAGTGGACAGGCAAACCACTATGGCTACACCTTC. This translates into CASSGQANHYGYTF.

V usage is TRBV18 and J usage is TRBJ1-2; D is undetermined. The CDR3 sequence is 14 residues long. The V end was cut by 2 bases, the J end by 7 bases, with 14 bases between. In germline, CDR1 is KGHSH, CDR2 LQKENI. CDR3 loop: CASSPSMSVPGYTF. The CDR3 nucleotides read TGTGCCAGCTCACCATCGATGTCAGTACCTGGCTACACCTTC.

This clone was counted a single time. J is TRBJ1-2 and V is TRBV10-1, with 10 nucleotides matching TRBD1. This CDR3 has 17 amino acids. The V segment lost 2 bases and the J segment 4 bases; nucleotides outside the gene matches: 10. CDR1 is WNHNN, CDR2 SYGVQD, per germline (reference sequence). The CDR3 nucleotides read TGCGCCAGCAGTGAGACCCCCACCGGGACAGGGGTCTATGGCTACACCTTC. Amino acids: CASSETPTGTGVYGYTF.

This clone was seen a handful of times. The rearrangement uses TRBV7-4 and TRBJ2-7; 10 bases fit TRBD1. Trimming took 5 bases from V and 6 from J; bases not matched to a gene: 16. This CDR3 is 17 amino acids long. The V gene's germline CDR1 is SGHVT and CDR2 SQSDAQ. The CDR3: CASSQSRDRGTYREQYF. The CDR3 coding sequence is TGTGCCAGCAGCCAGTCCCGGGACAGGGGTACCTACCGCGAGCAGTACTTC.

The chain employs TRBV2 and TRBJ2-4; 7 nucleotides agree with TRBD1. Trimming cost V 6 bases and J 0 bases; bases outside gene matches: 11. Germline CDR1 reads SNHLY; CDR2 reads FYNNEI. CDR3 size: 17 residues. The CDR3 region has the DNA TGTGCCAGCAGCCCCACACGGACAGGTCTAGCCAAAAACATTCAGTACTTC. It yields the protein CASSPTRTGLAKNIQYF.

This clone showed up just once. The V gene is TRBV4-1, the J gene TRBJ2-1; weak D call: TRBD2 (6 bases). The germline gives CDR1 MGHRA, CDR2 YSYEKL. This CDR3 contains 13 residues. The ends were cut back, 3 bases at V and 4 bases at J, with 7 bases in the middle. CDR3 DNA: TGCGCCAGCAGCCACGGGACTTACAATGAGCAGTTCTTC. Amino acids: CASSHGTYNEQFF.

This clone has a single count. This rearrangement joins TRBV7-9 to TRBJ1-1, with D uncertain. Germline V gene data show CDR1 as SEHNR and CDR2 as FQNEAQ (reference sequence). Trimming removed 3 bases from V and 1 base from J, with 6 bases in between. The CDR3 consists of 13 residues. CDR3 in DNA: TGTGCCAGCAGCTTCACAGAGAACACTGAAGCTTTCTTT. Translating gives CASSFTENTEAFF.

V gene TRBV27 combines with J gene TRBJ1-2, with 7 bases aligning to TRBD1. CDR3 length: 14 amino acids. Unmatched junction bases numbered 11, after V lost 6 bases and J lost 7 bases. CDR1 and CDR2 from the germline V gene are MNHEY and SMNVEV (reference sequence). This CDR3 reads CASSLQGMGSGYTF. CDR3 bases: TGTGCCAGCAGCCTACAGGGGATGGGGTCTGGCTACACCTTC.

V usage is TRBV14 and J usage is TRBJ1-2; 10 bases agree with TRBD1. Trimming removed 3 bases from V and 8 bases from J; junction bases left unmatched: 9. The CDR3 extends over 15 amino acids. Germline values: CDR1 SGHDN, CDR2 FVKESK. DNA for the CDR3: TGTGCCAGCAGCCAGCGACAGGGGACAGGGGCCGGCTACACCTTC. It translates to CASSQRQGTGAGYTF. The variable domain in full, completed from reference TRBV14 and TRBJ1-2, reads EAGVTQFPSHSVIEKGQTVTLRCDPISGHDNLYWYRRVMGKEIKFLLHFVKESKQDESGMPNNRFLAERTGGTYSTLKVQPAELEDSGVYFCASSQRQGTGAGYTFGSGTRLTVV.

This chain links TRBV4-1 with TRBJ2-7; tentatively, D is TRBD2 (6 bases). The germline V gene encodes CDR1 MGHRA and CDR2 YSYEKL. This CDR3 spans 15 amino acids. The V end lost 2 bases, the J end lost 2 bases, and 13 bases lay between the germline ends. CDR3 sequence (DNA): TGCGCCAGCAGCCAACCCGGGACGGGAGCCTACGAGCAGTACTTC. It specifies CASSQPGTGAYEQYF.

This clone was detected once. The chain combines TRBV5-4 with TRBJ2-3; no definite D call. V lost 4 bases and J 0 bases, leaving 18 bases between the germline ends. The germline V gene encodes CDR1 SGHNT and CDR2 YYREEE (reference sequence). The CDR3 length is 17 residues. This chain's CDR3 is CASSPSLADPSTDTQYF. CDR3 nucleotides: TGTGCCAGCAGCCCAAGCTTGGCGGATCCAAGCACAGATACGCAGTATTTT.

This clone was seen only once. This chain joins TRBV4-2 and TRBJ2-7; maybe TRBD2 (5 bases). Germline CDR1 and CDR2: LGHNA and YNFKEQ. The V end was cut by 0 bases, the J end by 0 bases, with 18 bases between. The CDR3 has 18 amino acids. The CDR3 bases are TGTGCCAGCAGCCAAGATCTGGTAGGACTCGCGAGCTCCTACGAGCAGTACTTC. Residues: CASSQDLVGLASSYEQYF.